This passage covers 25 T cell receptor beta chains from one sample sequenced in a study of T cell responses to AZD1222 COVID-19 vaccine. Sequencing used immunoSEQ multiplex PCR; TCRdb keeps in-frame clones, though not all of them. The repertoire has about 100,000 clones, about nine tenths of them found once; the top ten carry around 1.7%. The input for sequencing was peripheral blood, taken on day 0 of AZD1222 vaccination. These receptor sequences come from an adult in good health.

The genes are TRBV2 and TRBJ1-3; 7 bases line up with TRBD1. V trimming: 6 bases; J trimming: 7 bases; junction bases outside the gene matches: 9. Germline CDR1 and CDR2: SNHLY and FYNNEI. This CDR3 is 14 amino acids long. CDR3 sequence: CASRDETGRNTIYF. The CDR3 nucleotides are TGTGCCAGCAGGGATGAGACAGGGAGGAACACCATATATTTT.

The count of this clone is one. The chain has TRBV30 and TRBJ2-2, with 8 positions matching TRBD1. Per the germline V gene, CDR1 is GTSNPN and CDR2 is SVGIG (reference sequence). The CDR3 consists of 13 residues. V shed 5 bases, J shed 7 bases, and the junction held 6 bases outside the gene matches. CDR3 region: CAWEDRVGGELFF. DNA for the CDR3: TGTGCCTGGGAGGACAGGGTCGGCGGGGAGCTGTTTTTT.

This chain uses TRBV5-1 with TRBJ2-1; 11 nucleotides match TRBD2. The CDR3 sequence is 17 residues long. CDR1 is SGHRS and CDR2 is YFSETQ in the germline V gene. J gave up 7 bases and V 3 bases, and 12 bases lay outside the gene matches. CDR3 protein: CASSSRTLAGGTNEQFF. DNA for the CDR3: TGCGCCAGCAGCTCGCGTACTCTAGCGGGAGGTACAAATGAGCAGTTCTTC.

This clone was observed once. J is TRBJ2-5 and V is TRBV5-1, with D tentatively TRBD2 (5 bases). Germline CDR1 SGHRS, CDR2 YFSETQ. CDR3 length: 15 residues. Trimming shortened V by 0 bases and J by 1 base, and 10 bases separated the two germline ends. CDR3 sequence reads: CASSLATGIQETQYF. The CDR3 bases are TGCGCCAGCAGCTTGGCCACGGGAATCCAAGAGACCCAGTACTTC.

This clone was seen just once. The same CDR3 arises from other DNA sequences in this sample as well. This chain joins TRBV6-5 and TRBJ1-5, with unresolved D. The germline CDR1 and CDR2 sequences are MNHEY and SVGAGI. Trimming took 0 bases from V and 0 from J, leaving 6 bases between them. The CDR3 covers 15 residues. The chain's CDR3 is CASSYSGSSNQPQHF. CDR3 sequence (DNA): TGTGCCAGCAGTTACTCGGGCAGTAGCAATCAGCCCCAGCATTTT.

CDR3 sequence reads: CASSLEGLGGANYGYTF. The CDR3 DNA follows: TGTGCCAGCAGCTTAGAGGGCCTAGGGGGGGCTAACTATGGCTACACCTTC. The chain combines TRBV7-9 with TRBJ1-2; D perhaps matches TRBD1 (6 bases). Germline CDR1 SEHNR, CDR2 FQNEAQ (reference sequence). The CDR3 consists of 17 residues. Trimming took off 1 base at V and 0 bases at J, with 15 bases between the two ends. Filled out from reference TRBV7-9 and TRBJ1-2, the complete variable domain reads DTGVSQNPRHKITKRGQNVTFRCDPISEHNRLYWYRQTLGQGPEFLTYFQNEAQLEKSRLLSDRFSAERPKGSFSTLEIQRTEQGDSAMYLCASSLEGLGGANYGYTFGSGTRLTVV.

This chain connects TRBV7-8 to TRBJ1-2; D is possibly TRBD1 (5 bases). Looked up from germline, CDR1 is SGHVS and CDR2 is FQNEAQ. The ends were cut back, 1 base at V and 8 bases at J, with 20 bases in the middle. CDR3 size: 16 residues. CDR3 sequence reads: CASSLDAGGVVEGYTF. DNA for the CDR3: TGTGCCAGCAGCTTAGATGCTGGAGGGGTGGTTGAGGGCTACACCTTC.

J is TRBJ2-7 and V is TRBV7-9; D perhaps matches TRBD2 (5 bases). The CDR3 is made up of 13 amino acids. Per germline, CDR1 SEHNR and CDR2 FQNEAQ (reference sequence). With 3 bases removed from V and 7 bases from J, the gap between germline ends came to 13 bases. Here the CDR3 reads CASSLRRESEQYF. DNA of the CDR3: TGTGCCAGCAGCTTGAGAAGGGAGAGTGAGCAGTACTTC.

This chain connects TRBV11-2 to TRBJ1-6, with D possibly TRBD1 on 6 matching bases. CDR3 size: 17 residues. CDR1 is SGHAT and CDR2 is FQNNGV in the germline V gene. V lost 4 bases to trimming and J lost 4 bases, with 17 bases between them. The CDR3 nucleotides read TGTGCCAGCAGCTCCTCAGAGGACAGATTATATAATTCACCCCTCCACTTT. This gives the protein CASSSSEDRLYNSPLHF.

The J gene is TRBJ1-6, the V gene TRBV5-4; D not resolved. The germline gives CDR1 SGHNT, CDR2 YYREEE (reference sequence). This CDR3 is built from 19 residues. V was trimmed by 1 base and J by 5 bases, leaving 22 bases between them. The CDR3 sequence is CASSLTGRGILLHNSPLHF. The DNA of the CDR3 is TGTGCCAGCAGCTTGACCGGGAGAGGGATCTTACTGCATAATTCACCCCTCCACTTT. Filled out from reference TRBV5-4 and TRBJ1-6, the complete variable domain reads ETGVTQSPTHLIKTRGQQVTLRCSSQSGHNTVSWYQQALGQGPQFIFQYYREEENGRGNFPPRFSGLQFPNYSSELNVNALELDDSALYLCASSLTGRGILLHNSPLHFGNGTRLTVT.

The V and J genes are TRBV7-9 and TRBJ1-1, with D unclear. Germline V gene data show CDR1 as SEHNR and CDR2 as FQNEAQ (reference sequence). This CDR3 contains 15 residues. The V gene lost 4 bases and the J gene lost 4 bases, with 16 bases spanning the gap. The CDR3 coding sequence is TGTGCCAGCAGCTCCCCTCGGCAGGTGGCCACTGAAGCTTTCTTT. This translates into CASSSPRQVATEAFF.

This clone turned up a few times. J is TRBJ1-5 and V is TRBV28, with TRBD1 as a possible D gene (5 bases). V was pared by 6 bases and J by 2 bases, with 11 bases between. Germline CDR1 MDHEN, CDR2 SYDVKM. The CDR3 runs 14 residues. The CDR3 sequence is CASSEGVGNQPQHF. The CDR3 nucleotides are TGTGCCAGCAGCGAAGGGGTTGGCAATCAGCCCCAGCATTTT.

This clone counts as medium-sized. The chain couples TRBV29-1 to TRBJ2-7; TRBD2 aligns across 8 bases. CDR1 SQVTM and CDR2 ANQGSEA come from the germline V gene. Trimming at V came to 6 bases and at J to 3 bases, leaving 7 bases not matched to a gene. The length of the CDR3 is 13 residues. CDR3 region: CSVGSGEHYEQYF. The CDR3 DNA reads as TGCAGCGTGGGTAGCGGGGAACACTACGAGCAGTACTTC.

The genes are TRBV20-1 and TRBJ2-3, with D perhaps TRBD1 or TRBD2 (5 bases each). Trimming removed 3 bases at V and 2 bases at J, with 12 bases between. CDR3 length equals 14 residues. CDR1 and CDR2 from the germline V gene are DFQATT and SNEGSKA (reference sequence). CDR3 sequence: CSASGGGPTDTQYF. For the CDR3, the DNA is TGCAGTGCTAGTGGTGGGGGACCCACAGATACGCAGTATTTT.

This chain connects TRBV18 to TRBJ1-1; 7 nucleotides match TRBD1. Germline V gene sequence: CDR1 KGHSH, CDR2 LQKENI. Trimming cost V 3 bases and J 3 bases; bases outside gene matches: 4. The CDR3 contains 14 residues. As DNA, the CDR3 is TGTGCCAGCTCACCCCCGGACAGGTACACTGAAGCTTTCTTT. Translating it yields CASSPPDRYTEAFF.

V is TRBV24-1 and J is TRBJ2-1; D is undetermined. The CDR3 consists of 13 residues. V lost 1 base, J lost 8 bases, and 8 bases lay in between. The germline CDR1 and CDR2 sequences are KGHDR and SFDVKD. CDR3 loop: CATSDFWGYEQFF. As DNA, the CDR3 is TGTGCCACCAGTGATTTCTGGGGTTATGAGCAGTTCTTC.

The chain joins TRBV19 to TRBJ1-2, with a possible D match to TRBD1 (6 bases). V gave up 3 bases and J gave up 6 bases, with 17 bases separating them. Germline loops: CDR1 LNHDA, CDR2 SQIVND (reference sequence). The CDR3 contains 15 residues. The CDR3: CASSMSGRGRDGYTF. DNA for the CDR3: TGTGCCAGTAGTATGAGTGGCAGGGGACGCGATGGCTACACCTTC.

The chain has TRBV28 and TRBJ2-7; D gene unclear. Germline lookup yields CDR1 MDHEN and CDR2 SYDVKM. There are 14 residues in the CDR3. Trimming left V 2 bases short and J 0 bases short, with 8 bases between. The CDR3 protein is CASSLGVVSYEQYF. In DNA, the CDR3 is TGTGCCAGCAGTTTAGGGGTCGTCTCCTACGAGCAGTACTTC.

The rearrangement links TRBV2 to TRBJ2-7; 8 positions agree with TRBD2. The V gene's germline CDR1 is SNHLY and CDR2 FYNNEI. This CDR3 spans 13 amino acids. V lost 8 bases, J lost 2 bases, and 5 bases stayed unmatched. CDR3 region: CASGGTSPYEQYF. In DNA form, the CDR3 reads TGTGCCAGCGGTGGGACTAGTCCCTACGAGCAGTACTTC.

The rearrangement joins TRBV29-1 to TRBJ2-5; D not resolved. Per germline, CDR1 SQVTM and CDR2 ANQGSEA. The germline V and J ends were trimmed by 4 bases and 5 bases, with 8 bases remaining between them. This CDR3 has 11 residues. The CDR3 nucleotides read TGCAGCGTTGTGGGAAGGGAGACCCAGTACTTC. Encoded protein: CSVVGRETQYF.

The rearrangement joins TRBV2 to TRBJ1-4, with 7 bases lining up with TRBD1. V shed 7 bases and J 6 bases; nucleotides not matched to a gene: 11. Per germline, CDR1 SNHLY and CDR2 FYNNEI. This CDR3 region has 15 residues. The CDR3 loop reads CASTQTGAWDEKLFF. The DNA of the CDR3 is TGTGCCAGCACCCAAACAGGGGCGTGGGATGAAAAACTGTTTTTT.

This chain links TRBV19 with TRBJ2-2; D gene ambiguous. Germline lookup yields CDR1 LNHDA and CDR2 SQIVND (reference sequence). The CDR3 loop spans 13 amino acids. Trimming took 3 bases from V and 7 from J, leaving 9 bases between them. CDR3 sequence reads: CASSIGAGGELFF. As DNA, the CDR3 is TGTGCCAGTAGTATTGGTGCTGGCGGGGAGCTGTTTTTT.

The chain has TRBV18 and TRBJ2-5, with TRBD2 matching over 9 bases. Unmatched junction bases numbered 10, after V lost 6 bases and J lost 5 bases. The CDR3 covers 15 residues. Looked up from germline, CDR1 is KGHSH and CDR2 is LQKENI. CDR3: CASSPTSGGEETQYF. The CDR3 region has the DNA TGTGCCAGCTCCCCGACTAGCGGTGGGGAGGAGACCCAGTACTTC.

The CDR3 DNA sequence: TGTGCCAGCAGTTTAGCGGCAGTATCCTACAATGAGCAGTTCTTC. This encodes CASSLAAVSYNEQFF. The J gene is TRBJ2-1, the V gene TRBV6-5, with a tentative D call TRBD2 (6 bases). The V end was cut by 4 bases, the J end by 1 base, with 11 bases between. This CDR3 is built from 15 residues. Germline CDR1 is MNHEY and CDR2 is SVGAGI.

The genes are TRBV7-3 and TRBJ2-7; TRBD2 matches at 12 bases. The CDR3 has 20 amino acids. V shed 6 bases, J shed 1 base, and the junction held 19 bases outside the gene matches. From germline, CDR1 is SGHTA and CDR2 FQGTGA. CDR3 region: CASSFRGGLAGSERSYEQYF. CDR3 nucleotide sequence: TGTGCCAGCAGTTTCCGTGGCGGACTAGCGGGAAGTGAAAGGTCCTACGAGCAGTACTTC. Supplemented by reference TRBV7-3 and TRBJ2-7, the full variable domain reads GAGVSQTPSNKVTEKGKYVELRCDPISGHTALYWYRQSLGQGPEFLIYFQGTGAADDSGLPNDRFFAVRPEGSVSTLKIQRTERGDSAVYLCASSFRGGLAGSERSYEQYFGPGTRLTVT.